Listed below are T cell receptor beta chains from one sample, sequenced in a study of CD8 T cells in ankylosing spondylitis. MiXCR, applied by TCRdb to the 5' RACE reads, yields one record per CDR3 protein. Seen here are tens of thousands of distinct CDR3 sequences, about 5% observed once, and the top ten hold around 2.2%. The sample taken for sequencing was blood, either unsorted or a sorted T cell fraction (not recorded which). These receptors originate from a male donor with ankylosing spondylitis or in good health (not recorded which). Both conserved end residues are part of each CDR3. The D gene is left open where the match is weak. Size is omitted from some rows. Given values are once, few, many or a class for expanded clones.

v_gene: TRBV4-1; j_gene: TRBJ2-1; abundance: .; d_gene: .; CDR3aa: CASSTREHNEQFF; CDR3nt: TGCGCCAGCAGCACCCGGGAACACAATGAGCAGTTCTTC
v_gene: TRBV6-1; j_gene: TRBJ1-1; abundance: many; d_gene: .; CDR3aa: CASSKRPGSIRRVDTEAFF; CDR3nt: TGTGCCAGCAGTAAGCGACCCGGGAGCATTCGTAGAGTAGACACTGAAGCTTTCTTT
v_gene: TRBV7-7; j_gene: TRBJ2-1; abundance: many; d_gene: TRBD1; CDR3aa: CASSSGQGPYNEQFF; CDR3nt: TGTGCTAGCAGCTCGGGACAGGGCCCCTACAATGAGCAGTTCTTC
v_gene: TRBV12-5; j_gene: TRBJ2-1; abundance: many; d_gene: .; CDR3aa: CASGLPPPNEQFF; CDR3nt: TGTGCTAGTGGTTTGCCGCCGCCCAATGAGCAGTTCTTC
v_gene: TRBV9; j_gene: TRBJ1-6; abundance: few; d_gene: .; CDR3aa: CASSLSGTDNSPLHF; CDR3nt: TGTGCCAGCAGCCTCTCAGGAACGGACAATTCACCCCTCCACTTT
v_gene: TRBV5-1; j_gene: TRBJ1-4; abundance: many; d_gene: .; CDR3aa: CASSSRTGTYEKLFF; CDR3nt: TGCGCCAGCAGCTCGAGGACCGGGACATATGAAAAACTGTTTTTT
v_gene: TRBV29-1; j_gene: TRBJ2-5; abundance: .; d_gene: .; CDR3aa: CSVETGPETQYF; CDR3nt: TGCAGCGTTGAGACGGGACCAGAGACCCAGTACTTC
v_gene: TRBV5-1; j_gene: TRBJ2-2; abundance: many; d_gene: TRBD2; CDR3aa: CASNPSGGSPGELFF; CDR3nt: TGCGCCAGCAACCCTAGCGGGGGATCCCCTGGGGAGCTGTTTTTT
v_gene: TRBV3-1; j_gene: TRBJ1-1; abundance: many; d_gene: .; CDR3aa: CASSQGSLNTEAFF; CDR3nt: TGTGCCAGCAGCCAAGGCAGCCTGAACACTGAAGCTTTCTTT
v_gene: TRBV11-2; j_gene: TRBJ1-6; abundance: many; d_gene: .; CDR3aa: CASSLTAWDSPLHF; CDR3nt: TGTGCCAGCAGCTTGACAGCGTGGGATTCACCCCTCCACTTT
v_gene: TRBV7-9; j_gene: TRBJ2-1; abundance: many; d_gene: TRBD1; CDR3aa: CASSPGTGSGEQFF; CDR3nt: TGTGCCAGCAGCCCCGGGACAGGGTCTGGGGAGCAGTTCTTC
v_gene: TRBV5-1; j_gene: TRBJ2-2; abundance: many; d_gene: .; CDR3aa: CASSDSRGGELFF; CDR3nt: TGCGCCAGCTCGGACTCCCGTGGCGGGGAGCTGTTTTTT
v_gene: TRBV4-3; j_gene: TRBJ2-2; abundance: many; d_gene: .; CDR3aa: CASSQVGTGELFF; CDR3nt: TGCGCCAGCAGCCAAGTGGGGACCGGGGAGCTGTTTTTT
v_gene: TRBV20-1; j_gene: TRBJ2-5; abundance: many; d_gene: TRBD1; CDR3aa: CSAITGGGETQYF; CDR3nt: TGCAGTGCCATAACAGGGGGCGGAGAGACCCAGTACTTC
v_gene: TRBV18; j_gene: TRBJ1-2; abundance: many; d_gene: .; CDR3aa: CASSPDRESKNGYTF; CDR3nt: TGTGCCAGCTCGCCGGACCGAGAATCGAAGAATGGCTACACCTTC
v_gene: TRBV5-1; j_gene: TRBJ1-5; abundance: .; d_gene: .; CDR3aa: CASSDPGGPTDTQHF; CDR3nt: TGCGCCAGCAGCGACCCGGGCGGGCCCACAGATACGCAGCATTTT
v_gene: TRBV20-1; j_gene: TRBJ2-1; abundance: many; d_gene: .; CDR3aa: CSAPGTRVYNEQFF; CDR3nt: TGCAGTGCTCCGGGGACGCGGGTGTACAATGAGCAGTTCTTC
v_gene: TRBV5-1; j_gene: TRBJ2-6; abundance: many; d_gene: TRBD2; CDR3aa: CASVGGSGANVLTF; CDR3nt: TGCGCCAGCGTCGGGGGGTCTGGGGCCAACGTCCTGACTTTC
v_gene: TRBV27; j_gene: TRBJ2-1; abundance: many; d_gene: TRBD1; CDR3aa: CASSPLRQGNEQFF; CDR3nt: TGTGCCAGCAGCCCACTTAGACAGGGAAATGAGCAGTTCTTC
v_gene: TRBV5-1; j_gene: TRBJ1-1; abundance: many; d_gene: TRBD1; CDR3aa: CASRSGGDSTEAFF; CDR3nt: TGCGCCAGCAGGTCAGGGGGAGATTCCACTGAAGCTTTCTTT
v_gene: TRBV11-2; j_gene: TRBJ2-3; abundance: many; d_gene: TRBD1; CDR3aa: CGWGQGTDTQYF; CDR3nt: TGTGGATGGGGACAGGGCACAGATACGCAGTATTTT